This TCR beta chain originates from a study of T-cell memory formation after mild COVID-19. Remarks on this clonotype: What it binds is not known.

The TCR alpha and TCR beta cDNA libraries, bearing sample barcodes and UMIs, were generated by 5'RACE using constant-segment primers. TCRdb ran MiXCR on the 5' RACE reads and lists one entry per CDR3 protein. This table holds 250,000 to 300,000 distinct CDR3 sequences, around 16% found once. The CDR3 sequence is 12 residues long. Germline V gene sequence: CDR1 KGHDR, CDR2 SFDVKD. V shed 2 bases, J shed 10 bases, and the junction held 2 bases outside the gene matches. Study conclusions and caveats: Clones contracting across day 15 to 85 had a balanced CD4/CD8 profile; later expanding clones leaned CD4+. Pre-infection memory showed some responding clones, and this suggested that cross-reactive memory joined. CM and EM subsets held most contracting CD4+ clones; EMRA held CD8+ ones.

Source material: PBMCs or a T cell subset sorted from them (not recorded which). This receptor was obtained from a man in his late teens or twenties who had mild COVID-19 (a few samples of this study predate the infection). Cell type and time point are not known. The V and J genes are TRBV24-1 and TRBJ1-2; 8 nucleotides line up with TRBD1. The CDR3 sequence: CATSDSGQDYTF. The CDR3 DNA is TGTGCCACCAGTGATTCGGGACAGGACTACACCTTC.